This T cell receptor beta chain was profiled in a study of T cell changes during pregnancy in multiple sclerosis. Sequenced by immunoSEQ multiplex PCR; TCRdb stores in-frame clones only, minus some. The table lists approximately 83,000 clones, about 94% of them singletons. This CDR3 spans 11 amino acids. Germline assignment: CDR1 PRHDT and CDR2 FYEKMQ (reference sequence). With 0 bases removed from V and 13 bases from J, the gap between germline ends came to 9 bases. The sequencing here drew on peripheral blood, taken in the third trimester of pregnancy. The rearrangement links TRBV13 to TRBJ1-2; D possibly corresponds to TRBD1 (6 bases). This TCR was sampled from a female donor with multiple sclerosis, enrolled in a pregnancy study. DNA for the CDR3: TGTGCCAGCAGCTTAGGGGCGGGGGCCACCTTC. This sequence encodes CASSLGAGATF.